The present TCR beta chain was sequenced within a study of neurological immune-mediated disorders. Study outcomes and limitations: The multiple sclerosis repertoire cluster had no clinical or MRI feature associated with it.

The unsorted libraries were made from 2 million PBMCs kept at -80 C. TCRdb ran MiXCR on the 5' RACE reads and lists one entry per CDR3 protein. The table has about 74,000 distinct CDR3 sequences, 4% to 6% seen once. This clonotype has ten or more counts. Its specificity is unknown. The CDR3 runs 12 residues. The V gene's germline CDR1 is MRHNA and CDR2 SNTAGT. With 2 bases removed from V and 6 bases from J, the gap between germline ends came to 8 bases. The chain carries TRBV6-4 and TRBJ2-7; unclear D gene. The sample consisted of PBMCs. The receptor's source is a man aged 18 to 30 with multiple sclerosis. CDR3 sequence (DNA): TGTGCCAGCAGTGACGCCCTGGGCGAGCAGTACTTC. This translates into CASSDALGEQYF.